Each of the 24 T cell receptor beta chains below was sequenced from the same sample in a study of blood T cell repertoires in COVID-19. The method was immunoSEQ multiplex PCR; TCRdb's version includes in-frame clones alone and lacks a portion of them. Of around 300,000 clones listed, approximately 85% are singletons. The sample was peripheral blood. All receptors come from a human donor in a cohort sampled during active COVID-19.

With respect to this clone: A far larger clone differs by one base, so this is likely a read error. This chain connects TRBV7-2 to TRBJ1-3, with D unclear. The CDR3 contains 13 residues. The germline V gene has CDR1 SGHTA and CDR2 FQGNSA. Trimming cost V 5 bases and J 0 bases, with 5 bases left between them. The CDR3 bases are TGTGCCAGCAGCCACAACTCTGGAAACACCATATATTTT. Protein product: CASSHNSGNTIYF. The full variable domain, completed using reference TRBV7-2 and TRBJ1-3, is GAGVSQSPSNKVTEKGKDVELRCDPISGHTALYWYRQSLGQGLEFLIYFQGNSAPDKSGLPSDRFSAERTGGSVSTLTIQRTQQEDSAVYLCASSHNSGNTIYFGEGSWLTVV.

The chain uses TRBV5-1 and TRBJ2-5, with D possibly being TRBD2 (5 bases). Germline assignment: CDR1 SGHRS and CDR2 YFSETQ. This CDR3 comprises 14 residues. The V and J ends lost 0 bases and 4 bases respectively, with 10 bases between them. CDR3 DNA: TGCGCCAGCAGCTTGGGGGAGTTGGGAGAGACCCAGTACTTC. The encoded protein is CASSLGELGETQYF.

V and J are TRBV7-9 and TRBJ2-3; 7 positions match TRBD2. Germline CDR1 reads SEHNR; CDR2 reads FQNEAQ (reference sequence). J was trimmed by 4 bases and V by 1 base; bases with no gene match: 5. There are 15 residues in the CDR3. The CDR3 DNA follows: TGTGCCAGCAGCTTAGGTGCGGGGGAACCAGATACGCAGTATTTT. Its protein is CASSLGAGEPDTQYF.

Concerning this clone itself: Other DNA sequences from this sample encode an identical CDR3 as well. The V and J genes are TRBV24-1 and TRBJ1-1; 7 bases line up with TRBD1. With V trimmed by 7 bases and J by 0 bases, 4 bases remained unmatched. Germline values: CDR1 KGHDR, CDR2 SFDVKD. The CDR3 extends over 14 amino acids. CDR3 nucleotides: TGTGCCACCAGACCGACAGGGCTGAACACTGAAGCTTTCTTT. This encodes CATRPTGLNTEAFF.

The CDR3 bases are TGTGCCAGCAGCTTGTCAGGAACAGTCTACGAGCAGTACTTC. Amino acids: CASSLSGTVYEQYF. The rearrangement links TRBV5-8 to TRBJ2-7; D unresolved. The CDR3 is made up of 14 amino acids. V gave up 1 base and J gave up 3 bases, with 11 bases separating them. Germline CDR1 SGHTS, CDR2 YDEGEE.

V is TRBV19 and J is TRBJ2-1; TRBD2 matches at 8 bases. The germline V gene encodes CDR1 LNHDA and CDR2 SQIVND (reference sequence). This CDR3 has 13 amino acids. With 5 bases clipped from V and 7 bases from J, the junction kept 4 bases outside the gene matches. The CDR3 here is CASSPGLENEQFF. CDR3 DNA sequence: TGTGCCAGTAGTCCGGGACTAGAGAATGAGCAGTTCTTC.

This rearrangement joins TRBV6-4 to TRBJ2-6; D gene ambiguous. V lost 0 bases and J lost 0, with 12 bases in between. Germline loops: CDR1 MRHNA, CDR2 SNTAGT. The CDR3 runs to 18 residues. The CDR3 reads CASSDSAVRYSGANVLTF. CDR3 nucleotide sequence: TGTGCCAGCAGTGACTCGGCGGTACGCTACTCTGGGGCCAACGTCCTGACTTTC.

The CDR3 DNA follows: TGTGCCAGCACCCTGGGGGGGCCCGGGGAGCTGTTTTTT. Residues: CASTLGGPGELFF. V is TRBV12-3 or TRBV12-4 and J is TRBJ2-2, with D possibly TRBD2 on 7 matching bases. This CDR3 region has 13 residues. The V end lost 7 bases, the J end lost 6 bases, and 12 bases lay between the germline ends.

The gene calls are TRBV20-1 and TRBJ2-7, with TRBD2 matching 11 bases. The CDR3 totals 15 residues. The J segment lost 6 bases and the V segment lost 3 bases, leaving 10 bases of the junction unmatched. CDR1 and CDR2 (germline): DFQATT, SNEGSKA (reference sequence). The CDR3 loop reads CSASFATSGVGEQYF. The CDR3 coding sequence is TGCAGTGCTAGTTTTGCGACTAGCGGGGTTGGCGAGCAGTACTTC.

The CDR3 loop reads CATKNWTGNTYEQYF. The CDR3 DNA reads as TGTGCCACAAAAAACTGGACAGGGAACACCTACGAGCAGTACTTC. The rearrangement joins TRBV10-3 to TRBJ2-7, with 8 nucleotides matching TRBD1. The germline CDR1 and CDR2 sequences are ENHRY and SYGVKD. The CDR3 sequence is 15 residues long. J lost 2 bases, V lost 10 bases, and 13 bases had no gene match.

This rearrangement joins TRBV24-1 to TRBJ2-2; 14 bases match TRBD2. CDR3 size: 16 residues. J lost 4 bases, V lost 5 bases, and 2 bases had no gene match. Germline V CDR1 and CDR2: KGHDR, SFDVKD. The CDR3 DNA sequence: TGTGCCACCAGTGTCGGGACTAGCGGGGGCACCGGGGAGCTGTTTTTT. This translates into CATSVGTSGGTGELFF.

As concerns this clone: Other DNA sequences within the sample encode an identical CDR3. This sequence joins TRBV5-1 and TRBJ1-1; 9 bases line up with TRBD1. The CDR3 consists of 14 residues. Unmatched junction bases numbered 5, after V lost 4 bases and J lost 4 bases. Germline-derived CDR1 and CDR2 are SGHRS and YFSETQ. In DNA, the CDR3 is TGCGCCAGCAGCCTCGGGACAGGGAGCACTGAAGCTTTCTTT. Protein sequence: CASSLGTGSTEAFF.

The rearrangement joins TRBV19 to TRBJ2-1, with 10 bases that match TRBD1. Per the germline V gene, CDR1 is LNHDA and CDR2 is SQIVND (reference sequence). After removal of 7 bases from V and 8 bases from J, the junction contained 11 bases not matched to a gene. The CDR3 covers 15 residues. The CDR3 nucleotides are TGTGCCAGTACCTCATGGGGACAGGGGTCCGATGAGCAGTTCTTC. It translates to CASTSWGQGSDEQFF.

With respect to this clone: Relative to the germline gene, one junction end is altered; a read error may explain this. This CDR3 reads CASSVVRASTDTQYF. The CDR3 nucleotides are TGTGCCAGCAGTGTAGTGCGGGCAAGCACAGATACGCAGTATTTT. The chain combines TRBV9 with TRBJ2-3, with D possibly TRBD2 on 5 matching bases. The germline gives CDR1 SGDLS, CDR2 YYNGEE. The CDR3 covers 15 residues. The full variable domain, completed using reference TRBV9 and TRBJ2-3, is DSGVTQTPKHLITATGQRVTLRCSPRSGDLSVYWYQQSLDQGLQFLIQYYNGEERAKGNILERFSAQQFPDLHSELNLSSLELGDSALYFCASSVVRASTDTQYFGPGTRLTVL.

This chain joins TRBV9 and TRBJ2-3, with 10 bases fitting TRBD2. V lost 4 bases and J lost 0; bases outside the gene matches: 2. Germline CDR1 is SGDLS and CDR2 is YYNGEE. There are 15 residues in the CDR3. This chain's CDR3 is CASSISGGSTDTQYF. Here the CDR3 DNA reads TGTGCCAGCAGCATTAGCGGGGGGAGCACAGATACGCAGTATTTT.

J is TRBJ2-2 and V is TRBV10-3; TRBD2 matches 7 bases. J was trimmed by 6 bases and V by 3 bases; bases with no gene match: 7. The CDR3 contains 15 residues. Germline loops: CDR1 ENHRY, CDR2 SYGVKD. The CDR3 DNA follows: TGTGCCATCAGTGAAGGGAGGGCGATCGCCGGGGAGCTGTTTTTT. It is translated as CAISEGRAIAGELFF.

This chain connects TRBV2 to TRBJ2-3, with TRBD2 matching 10 bases. Germline CDR1 SNHLY, CDR2 FYNNEI. Trimming at V came to 2 bases and at J to 4 bases, leaving 6 bases not matched to a gene. The length of the CDR3 is 16 residues. CDR3 residues: CASSEQAGGRSDTQYF. For the CDR3, the DNA is TGTGCCAGCAGTGAACAAGCGGGGGGGCGGTCAGATACGCAGTATTTT.

The chain uses TRBV2 and TRBJ1-5; tentative D call: TRBD1 (6 bases). Trimming pared 3 bases from V and 6 bases from J, leaving 6 bases between. The germline CDR1 and CDR2 sequences are SNHLY and FYNNEI. CDR3 length: 12 amino acids. CDR3 nucleotides: TGTGCCAGCAGTGAGGGGGCTCAGCCCCAGCATTTT. Its protein product is CASSEGAQPQHF.

V and J are TRBV10-2 and TRBJ2-3, with 9 bases fitting TRBD2. With 8 bases clipped from V and 5 bases from J, the junction kept 8 bases outside the gene matches. In germline, CDR1 is WSHSY, CDR2 SAAADI. The CDR3 covers 14 residues. DNA of the CDR3: TGCGCCAGCGGGGCCTTTAGCGGGGGAGATACGCAGTATTTT. Its translation is CASGAFSGGDTQYF.

V usage is TRBV3-1 (or the pseudogene TRBV3-2) and J usage is TRBJ2-5, with 11 bases lining up with TRBD1. With 1 base clipped from V and 5 bases from J, the junction kept 6 bases outside the gene matches. CDR1 and CDR2 from the germline V gene are LGHDT and YNNKEL (reference sequence). The CDR3 is 16 amino acids. The CDR3 coding sequence is TGTGCCAGCAGCCAAGGGACAGGGGGCGCAGGGGAGACCCAGTACTTC. Protein: CASSQGTGGAGETQYF.

This chain links TRBV3-1 (or the pseudogene TRBV3-2) with TRBJ2-3, with 8 nucleotides matching TRBD2. J was trimmed by 0 bases and V by 2 bases; bases with no gene match: 7. The germline V gene has CDR1 LGHDT and CDR2 YNNKEL (reference sequence). This CDR3 is built from 17 residues. The CDR3: CASSQMRQRGSTDTQYF. The CDR3, as DNA: TGTGCCAGCAGCCAAATGCGTCAGCGGGGGAGCACAGATACGCAGTATTTT.

The rearrangement uses TRBV25-1 and TRBJ2-7; D perhaps matches TRBD1 (5 bases). CDR1 is MGHDK, CDR2 SYGVNS, per germline. The CDR3 loop spans 16 amino acids. V was cut by 4 bases and J by 2 bases, with 18 bases left in between. The CDR3 DNA is TGTGCCAGCAGTGGCCCGAGGCAGGGAAGCCCCTACGAGCAGTACTTC. Amino acids: CASSGPRQGSPYEQYF.

This clone was detected once. J is TRBJ2-3 and V is TRBV19, with TRBD1 matching 8 bases. Per the germline V gene, CDR1 is LNHDA and CDR2 is SQIVND (reference sequence). Trimming cost V 2 bases and J 1 base; bases outside gene matches: 2. The CDR3 sequence is 15 residues long. This CDR3 is CASSIPGQGTDTQYF. DNA of the CDR3: TGTGCCAGTAGTATACCGGGACAGGGCACAGATACGCAGTATTTT.

This rearrangement joins TRBV11-2 to TRBJ2-3; possibly TRBD2 for D (5 bases). The CDR3 totals 14 residues. Trimming took 3 bases from V and 6 from J, leaving 13 bases between them. In germline, CDR1 is SGHAT, CDR2 FQNNGV. CDR3 in amino acids: CASSLTGSPDTQYF. The DNA for the CDR3 is TGTGCCAGCAGCTTGACGGGAAGCCCCGATACGCAGTATTTT.